This entry concerns a single T cell receptor beta chain. The CDR3 sequence is 14 residues long. Trimming cost V 4 bases and J 9 bases, with 16 bases left between them. Germline CDR1 reads SNHLY; CDR2 reads FYNNEI. The sample is drawn from a study of shared T cell receptors in the human thymus. The repertoire was sequenced with immunoSEQ multiplex PCR; TCRdb's copy has only in-frame clones and lacks some. The data hold hundreds of thousands of clones, with 88% observed a single time. These sequences were also reported in another study, on human thymus T cells. That source notes: Donors were healthy Finnish infants having corrective surgery for congenital heart defects. Resected material from corrective heart surgery provided the thymus tissue analysed. Apparent skewing of V and J gene usage characterized both thymic and blood repertoires.

This receptor was obtained from a boy younger than two with a congenital heart defect. The chain links TRBV2 to TRBJ1-5; D is ambiguous. Material: thymocytes. The CDR3 DNA reads TGTGCCAGCAGTGTACTGATTGAGGATCCGCCCCAGCATTTT. Its translation is CASSVLIEDPPQHF.